The rows below give T cell receptor beta chains drawn from one sample of a study of T-cell reconstitution after alpha-beta-depleted transplantation in children. TCRdb recomputed calls from the PCR reads with MiXCR, one row per CDR3 protein. In the table there are about 640,000 distinct CDR3 sequences, around 17% of which are singletons. This material consisted of PBMCs from the stem cell graft donor, taken from the stem cell graft. The receptor set was obtained from a human donor who donated a stem cell graft to a child with acute myeloid leukemia. Each CDR3 is given with its conserved first and last residue. Each record gives: V gene, J gene, clone size, D gene, CDR3 protein, CDR3 DNA. A D gene is named only where the DNA matches it firmly. Clone sizes are given selectively: once, few, many, or a class where the clone is expanded.

V: TRBV5-6; J: TRBJ2-1; size: many; D: TRBD1; CDR3: CASYRQGGLNEQFF; DNA: TGTGCCAGCTACAGACAGGGGGGCCTGAATGAGCAGTTCTTC
V: TRBV5-1; J: TRBJ2-3; size: few; D: TRBD2; CDR3: CASSLVTAGLRADTQYF; DNA: TGCGCCAGCAGCTTGGTCACAGCGGGGTTAAGGGCAGATACGCAGTATTTT
V: TRBV11-2; J: TRBJ1-1; size: NA; D: NA; CDR3: CASSLEDGRGAFF; DNA: TGTGCCAGCAGCTTAGAGGACGGCAGGGGAGCTTTCTTT
V: TRBV28; J: TRBJ2-2; size: NA; D: NA; CDR3: CASSLFSLFRDTTNTGELFF; DNA: TGTGCCAGCAGTTTATTTTCATTATTTAGGGACACCACGAACACCGGGGAGCTGTTTTTT
V: TRBV7-2; J: TRBJ2-2; size: NA; D: NA; CDR3: CASSLRGAYTGELFF; DNA: TGTGCCAGCAGCTTACGGGGGGCATACACCGGGGAGCTGTTTTTT
V: TRBV20-1; J: TRBJ2-1; size: NA; D: TRBD2; CDR3: CSARDTSGAFSYNEQFF; DNA: TGCAGTGCTAGAGACACTAGCGGGGCCTTCTCCTACAATGAGCAGTTCTTC
V: TRBV20-1; J: TRBJ2-3; size: many; D: NA; CDR3: CSARALTGVADTQYF; DNA: TGCAGTGCTAGAGCCCTAACGGGGGTGGCAGATACGCAGTATTTT
V: TRBV29-1; J: TRBJ1-1; size: many; D: NA; CDR3: CSVGAMNTEAFF; DNA: TGCAGCGTTGGAGCAATGAACACTGAAGCTTTCTTT
V: TRBV13; J: TRBJ2-3; size: few; D: TRBD1; CDR3: CASSPLRTGDTDTQYF; DNA: TGTGCCAGCAGCCCTCTTAGGACAGGGGACACAGATACGCAGTATTTT
V: TRBV20-1; J: TRBJ2-4; size: many; D: NA; CDR3: CSARLGPEYF; DNA: TGCAGTGCTAGACTCGGACCTGAGTACTTC
V: TRBV29-1; J: TRBJ1-2; size: many; D: NA; CDR3: CSVEGAGWGYGYTF; DNA: TGCAGCGTTGAAGGGGCCGGTTGGGGCTATGGCTACACCTTC
V: TRBV12-3/TRBV12-4; J: TRBJ2-7; size: NA; D: NA; CDR3: CASLRRTGSSYEQYF; DNA: TGTGCCAGCTTACGGAGGACCGGCAGCTCCTACGAGCAGTACTTC
V: TRBV6-5; J: TRBJ2-5; size: NA; D: NA; CDR3: CASSSTWTPPEETQYF; DNA: TGTGCCAGCAGTTCTACCTGGACCCCTCCAGAAGAGACCCAGTACTTC
V: TRBV7-9; J: TRBJ2-7; size: NA; D: NA; CDR3: CASSLDGFEQYF; DNA: TGTGCCAGCAGCTTAGACGGATTCGAGCAGTACTTC
V: TRBV10-2; J: TRBJ2-1; size: NA; D: TRBD1; CDR3: CASSSTRGTGLNEQFF; DNA: TGCGCCAGCAGCTCTACCAGAGGGACAGGGCTAAATGAGCAGTTCTTC
V: TRBV5-1; J: TRBJ1-1; size: NA; D: TRBD1; CDR3: CASRDSGGITEAFF; DNA: TGCGCCAGCAGAGACTCAGGGGGGATCACTGAAGCTTTCTTT
V: TRBV7-8; J: TRBJ2-5; size: NA; D: NA; CDR3: CASSLVGGGRETQYF; DNA: TGTGCCAGCAGCTTAGTAGGAGGGGGTCGAGAGACCCAGTACTTC
V: TRBV2; J: TRBJ2-7; size: NA; D: NA; CDR3: CASSGGDSYEQYF; DNA: TGTGCCAGCAGTGGGGGGGACAGCTACGAGCAGTACTTC
V: TRBV5-6; J: TRBJ2-1; size: many; D: NA; CDR3: CASSIGVWQFF; DNA: TGTGCCAGCAGCATCGGGGTATGGCAGTTCTTC
V: TRBV10-3; J: TRBJ2-5; size: NA; D: TRBD1; CDR3: CAISTGQGYQETQYF; DNA: TGTGCCATCAGTACGGGACAGGGTTACCAAGAGACCCAGTACTTC
V: TRBV5-1; J: TRBJ2-7; size: few; D: NA; CDR3: CASSLGEDSSYEQYF; DNA: TGCGCCAGCAGCTTGGGTGAGGACAGCTCCTACGAGCAGTACTTC
V: TRBV29-1; J: TRBJ2-7; size: many; D: TRBD1; CDR3: CSVLLGQGAGEQYF; DNA: TGCAGCGTCCTTCTGGGACAGGGGGCGGGGGAGCAGTACTTC
V: TRBV30; J: TRBJ1-2; size: NA; D: NA; CDR3: CAWSVLAYGYTF; DNA: TGTGCCTGGAGTGTACTGGCCTATGGCTACACCTTC
V: TRBV12-3/TRBV12-4; J: TRBJ1-6; size: NA; D: NA; CDR3: CASRESEGSPLHF; DNA: TGTGCCAGCAGAGAATCTGAGGGTTCACCCCTCCACTTT
V: TRBV6-2/TRBV6-3; J: TRBJ1-2; size: few; D: TRBD1; CDR3: CASSYSRQGVVEGYTF; DNA: TGTGCCAGCAGTTACTCGAGGCAGGGGGTCGTTGAGGGCTACACCTTC
V: TRBV29-1; J: TRBJ1-2; size: many; D: NA; CDR3: CSVETGDYGYTF; DNA: TGCAGCGTCGAGACAGGAGACTATGGCTACACCTTC
V: TRBV7-6; J: TRBJ1-5; size: NA; D: NA; CDR3: CASSLETGGLNQPQHF; DNA: TGTGCCAGCAGCTTAGAGACAGGAGGACTCAATCAGCCCCAGCATTTT